Shown below are 24 T cell receptor beta chains from a single sample sequenced in a study of T cell responses to AZD1222 COVID-19 vaccine. Generated by immunoSEQ multiplex PCR, the TCRdb table keeps only in-frame clones and is missing some. The table has some 150,000 clones, about 90% seen once; the top ten hold about 4.6%. Source: peripheral blood, taken on day 0 of MenACWY control vaccination. All receptors come from an adult in good health.

The V call is TRBV25-1, the J call TRBJ2-7; D uncertain. This CDR3 contains 14 residues. Germline V gene data show CDR1 as MGHDK and CDR2 as SYGVNS. The V end lost 4 bases, the J end lost 9 bases, and 19 bases lay between the germline ends. The CDR3 region has the DNA TGTGCCAGCAGTGGGATTCCCCACCAGCGTGGGCAGTACTTC. This sequence encodes CASSGIPHQRGQYF.

The chain employs TRBV11-3 and TRBJ2-6; D gene unclear. Germline assignment: CDR1 SGHNT and CDR2 YENEEA. The V and J ends lost 7 bases and 0 bases respectively, with 10 bases between them. CDR3 length: 15 amino acids. The chain's CDR3 is CASTNSRSGANVLTF. CDR3 DNA sequence: TGTGCCAGCACCAATAGCCGCTCTGGGGCCAACGTCCTGACTTTC. The whole variable domain, remainder taken from reference TRBV11-3 and TRBJ2-6, is EAGVVQSPRYKIIEKKQPVAFWCNPISGHNTLYWYLQNLGQGPELLIRYENEEAVDDSQLPKDRFSAERLKGVDSTLKIQPAELGDSAVYLCASTNSRSGANVLTFGAGSRLTVL.

The rearrangement links TRBV18 to TRBJ2-7, with 15 bases matching TRBD2. CDR3 length: 17 residues. J lost 4 bases, V lost 3 bases, and 7 bases had no gene match. Germline-derived CDR1 and CDR2 are KGHSH and LQKENI. The chain's CDR3 is CASSPPGLAGGGYEQYF. DNA of the CDR3: TGTGCCAGCTCACCGCCGGGACTAGCGGGAGGTGGATACGAGCAGTACTTC.

This chain links TRBV24-1 with TRBJ2-3, with D perhaps TRBD2 (5 bases). The V end was cut by 5 bases, the J end by 2 bases, with 13 bases between. Per the germline V gene, CDR1 is KGHDR and CDR2 is SFDVKD. There are 15 residues in the CDR3. As DNA, the CDR3 is TGTGCCACCAGTGTTGGATCGGGATTCACAGATACGCAGTATTTT. Its translation: CATSVGSGFTDTQYF.

The V gene is TRBV28, the J gene TRBJ1-5, with D maybe TRBD1 (5 bases). This CDR3 region has 14 residues. V was cut by 2 bases and J by 9 bases, with 14 bases left in between. Germline assignment: CDR1 MDHEN and CDR2 SYDVKM. The CDR3 sequence: CASSLRGLNPPQHF. The CDR3, as DNA: TGTGCCAGCAGTTTAAGGGGCCTTAACCCGCCCCAGCATTTT.

The V call is TRBV7-2, the J call TRBJ2-1, with TRBD2 matching 10 bases. The V and J ends lost 2 bases and 4 bases, in that order; junction bases with no gene match: 8. The CDR3 has 17 residues. The germline V gene has CDR1 SGHTA and CDR2 FQGNSA. DNA for the CDR3: TGTGCCAGCAGCTTATCTCCTAGCGGGAGAGGTTACAATGAGCAGTTCTTC. This gives the protein CASSLSPSGRGYNEQFF.

The rearrangement joins TRBV29-1 to TRBJ2-3, with D possibly being TRBD1 or TRBD2 (9 bases each). The CDR3 sequence is 18 residues long. Deletions cut 6 bases from V and 1 base from J, with 26 bases between. In germline, CDR1 is SQVTM, CDR2 ANQGSEA. CDR3 sequence: CSVAGGTGISLGTDTQYF. CDR3 coding DNA: TGCAGCGTCGCGGGGGGGACAGGGATTTCTCTGGGCACAGATACGCAGTATTTT.

J is TRBJ2-7 and V is TRBV3-1 (or the pseudogene TRBV3-2), with 8 nucleotides matching TRBD2. Trimming took 4 bases from V and 5 from J; bases not matched to a gene: 7. Germline V gene data show CDR1 as LGHDT and CDR2 as YNNKEL (reference sequence). The CDR3 has 14 residues. CDR3 in amino acids: CASSRSGSSHEQYF. The CDR3 region has the DNA TGTGCCAGCAGCCGGAGCGGGAGCAGCCACGAGCAGTACTTC.

This chain links TRBV7-2 with TRBJ2-7; D is unclear. This CDR3 has 12 residues. Trimming removed 5 bases from V and 2 bases from J, with 7 bases in between. CDR1 SGHTA and CDR2 FQGNSA come from the germline V gene. CDR3 residues: CASSNPTYEQYF. The DNA of the CDR3 is TGTGCCAGCAGCAATCCGACCTACGAGCAGTACTTC.

The J gene is TRBJ1-2, the V gene TRBV6-4; D is possibly TRBD1 (6 bases). V dropped 6 bases and J dropped 8 bases, with 16 bases sitting between them. The CDR3 is 13 residues long. Germline V gene sequence: CDR1 MRHNA, CDR2 SNTAGT. The CDR3 loop is CASSPDSVGGYTF. DNA of the CDR3: TGTGCCAGCAGCCCGGACAGCGTTGGGGGCTACACCTTC.

The V gene is TRBV11-2, the J gene TRBJ2-3; 9 bases are a match to TRBD2. CDR3 size: 16 residues. Germline CDR1 is SGHAT and CDR2 is FQNNGV. Trimming at V came to 1 base and at J to 5 bases, leaving 7 bases not matched to a gene. CDR3 region: CASSLVLSGSGDTQYF. The CDR3 region has the DNA TGTGCCAGCAGCTTAGTCCTTAGCGGGAGCGGAGATACGCAGTATTTT. Together with reference TRBV11-2 and TRBJ2-3, the CDR3 gives the full variable domain: EAGVAQSPRYKIIEKRQSVAFWCNPISGHATLYWYQQILGQGPKLLIQFQNNGVVDDSQLPKDRFSAERLKGVDSTLKIQPAKLEDSAVYLCASSLVLSGSGDTQYFGPGTRLTVL.

V is TRBV6-2 or TRBV6-3 and J is TRBJ1-5; D may be TRBD1 (6 bases). The CDR3 spans 14 residues. The germline V and J ends were trimmed by 0 bases and 7 bases, with 10 bases remaining between them. Per the germline V gene, CDR1 is MNHEY and CDR2 is SVGEGT. The CDR3 is CASSYSTGWQPQHF. The DNA of the CDR3 is TGTGCCAGCAGTTACTCGACAGGCTGGCAGCCCCAGCATTTT.

The chain links TRBV9 to TRBJ2-1; TRBD1 aligns across 8 bases. Germline lookup yields CDR1 SGDLS and CDR2 YYNGEE. This CDR3 contains 14 residues. V was pared by 0 bases and J by 9 bases, with 5 bases of the junction left unmatched. Here the CDR3 reads CASSVEQGVGEQFF. Written as DNA, the CDR3 is TGTGCCAGCAGCGTAGAACAGGGGGTGGGTGAGCAGTTCTTC.

The V call is TRBV28, the J call TRBJ1-1; TRBD1 matches at 7 bases. The germline CDR1 and CDR2 sequences are MDHEN and SYDVKM. The CDR3 is 15 amino acids. The J segment lost 0 bases and the V segment lost 6 bases, leaving 7 bases of the junction unmatched. CDR3 DNA sequence: TGTGCCAGCAGCCAGGGGGGGTACATGAACACTGAAGCTTTCTTT. This codes for CASSQGGYMNTEAFF.

The V and J genes are TRBV27 and TRBJ1-1, with 9 bases matching TRBD1. V lost 6 bases to trimming and J lost 1 base; unmatched junction nucleotides: 3. This CDR3 has 14 amino acids. Germline values: CDR1 MNHEY, CDR2 SMNVEV (reference sequence). The CDR3 nucleotides are TGTGCCAGCAGGAGGGACAGGGCGAACACTGAAGCTTTCTTT. It codes for CASRRDRANTEAFF.

This sequence joins TRBV4-1 and TRBJ1-6; a weak D match, TRBD1 (5 bases). Per germline, CDR1 MGHRA and CDR2 YSYEKL. The V end lost 0 bases, the J end lost 8 bases, and 8 bases lay between the germline ends. The CDR3 loop spans 14 amino acids. The CDR3, as DNA: TGCGCCAGCAGCCAAGACAGGGCGTATTCACCCCTCCACTTT. It translates to CASSQDRAYSPLHF.

The V call is TRBV5-1, the J call TRBJ2-3, with 11 bases identical to TRBD2. With V trimmed by 4 bases and J by 3 bases, 10 bases remained unmatched. Germline V CDR1 and CDR2: SGHRS, YFSETQ. The CDR3 consists of 17 residues. Written as DNA, the CDR3 is TGCGCCAGCAGCGCTCATGGACTAGCGGGTTTTACAGATACGCAGTATTTT. Translating gives CASSAHGLAGFTDTQYF.

The rearrangement uses TRBV5-1 and TRBJ2-5; D is undetermined. Per the germline V gene, CDR1 is SGHRS and CDR2 is YFSETQ. The CDR3 consists of 14 residues. The germline V and J ends were trimmed by 7 bases and 2 bases, with 15 bases remaining between them. The CDR3 DNA sequence: TGCGCCAGCCGACGGGCAGCCGATCAAGAGACCCAGTACTTC. It yields the protein CASRRAADQETQYF.

The rearrangement joins TRBV6-2 or TRBV6-3 to TRBJ2-1; TRBD2 matches 7 bases. V trimming: 5 bases; J trimming: 2 bases; junction bases outside the gene matches: 12. The germline CDR1 and CDR2 sequences are MNHEY and SVGEGT. The length of the CDR3 is 17 residues. The CDR3 reads CASSGPDGGRPYNEQFF. CDR3 nucleotides: TGTGCCAGCAGTGGACCCGACGGCGGGAGACCCTACAATGAGCAGTTCTTC.

This clone was seen just once. The chain combines TRBV5-1 with TRBJ2-5; 7 nucleotides agree with TRBD1. The CDR3 loop spans 13 amino acids. Germline CDR1 is SGHRS and CDR2 is YFSETQ. The ends lost 5 bases at V and 4 bases at J; junction bases unmatched: 5. Written as DNA, the CDR3 is TGCGCCAGCAGGCGACAGGGTATAGAGACCCAGTACTTC. It codes for CASRRQGIETQYF.

This clone came up a few times. The chain couples TRBV28 to TRBJ1-2; a weak D match, TRBD1 (5 bases). Trimming removed 6 bases from V and 2 bases from J, with 13 bases in between. The V gene's germline CDR1 is MDHEN and CDR2 SYDVKM. This CDR3 spans 14 amino acids. CDR3 protein: CASSEGMFNYGYTF. CDR3 nucleotides: TGTGCCAGCAGCGAGGGGATGTTCAACTATGGCTACACCTTC.

The chain joins TRBV3-1 (or the pseudogene TRBV3-2) to TRBJ2-1; TRBD2 agrees at 9 bases. V lost 5 bases and J lost 9; bases outside the gene matches: 11. The V gene's germline CDR1 is LGHDT and CDR2 YNNKEL (reference sequence). This CDR3 spans 15 amino acids. The CDR3 coding sequence is TGTGCCAGCAGCTTGGGACTAGCCGGGGCGGGTGAGCAGTTCTTC. Its translation: CASSLGLAGAGEQFF.

V is TRBV9 and J is TRBJ1-1; D is perhaps TRBD1 (6 bases). Trimming shortened V by 3 bases and J by 5 bases, and 14 bases separated the two germline ends. Germline lookup yields CDR1 SGDLS and CDR2 YYNGEE. The CDR3 covers 14 residues. DNA of the CDR3: TGTGCCAGCAGCGGCCAGACAGGTGTAACTGAAGCTTTCTTT. Amino acid sequence: CASSGQTGVTEAFF.

The chain uses TRBV6-5 and TRBJ1-6; tentative D call: TRBD1 (5 bases). Per the germline V gene, CDR1 is MNHEY and CDR2 is SVGAGI. V shed 0 bases and J shed 10 bases, with 10 bases lying between them. The CDR3 runs to 14 residues. Here the CDR3 reads CASSYSGTMSPLHF. CDR3 DNA sequence: TGTGCCAGCAGTTACTCGGGGACCATGTCACCCCTCCACTTT.